These T cell receptor beta chains were read from a single sample in a study of T cells after yellow fever vaccination. TCRdb reprocessed the 5' RACE reads via MiXCR and lists one record per CDR3 protein. Of under 100,000 distinct CDR3 sequences in the sample, 5.8% were seen once. Sequencing used CD8+ T cells sorted from PBMCs, obtained 10 days after the yellow fever booster vaccination. The origin of the receptors is a man aged 18 to 29 who received the YFV17D yellow fever vaccine. Each CDR3 is given with its conserved first and last residue. D genes are given only for firm matches. Clone size appears in some rows only: once, few, many, or a class for an expanded clone.

abundance: few; v_gene: TRBV7-9; j_gene: TRBJ2-5; d_gene: -; CDR3aa: CASSLISLSKETQYF; CDR3nt: TGTGCCAGCAGCTTAATAAGTCTATCTAAAGAGACCCAGTACTTC
abundance: many; v_gene: TRBV4-1; j_gene: TRBJ2-1; d_gene: -; CDR3aa: CASSHGPAQFF; CDR3nt: TGCGCCAGCAGCCACGGGCCTGCGCAGTTCTTC
abundance: few; v_gene: TRBV7-2; j_gene: TRBJ1-1; d_gene: -; CDR3aa: CASNVGGGSTAFF; CDR3nt: TGTGCCAGCAACGTGGGGGGCGGGAGTACGGCTTTCTTT
abundance: -; v_gene: TRBV6-5; j_gene: TRBJ2-7; d_gene: TRBD1; CDR3aa: CASSYSGTGLDEQYF; CDR3nt: TGTGCCAGCAGTTATTCGGGGACAGGGCTCGACGAGCAGTACTTC
abundance: -; v_gene: TRBV15; j_gene: TRBJ1-2; d_gene: -; CDR3aa: CATSRSGGYTF; CDR3nt: TGTGCCACCAGCAGGTCGGGTGGCTACACCTTC
abundance: few; v_gene: TRBV12-3/TRBV12-4; j_gene: TRBJ2-5; d_gene: -; CDR3aa: CASSLRAGQYQETQYF; CDR3nt: TGTGCCAGCAGTTTAAGGGCGGGGCAATACCAAGAGACCCAGTACTTC
abundance: -; v_gene: TRBV20-1; j_gene: TRBJ1-2; d_gene: -; CDR3aa: CSAREATGKEGYYGYTF; CDR3nt: TGCAGTGCTAGAGAGGCCACAGGGAAAGAGGGTTACTATGGCTACACCTTC
abundance: few; v_gene: TRBV6-5; j_gene: TRBJ1-5; d_gene: -; CDR3aa: CASSPIEGQPQHF; CDR3nt: TGTGCCAGCAGCCCCATCGAAGGGCAGCCCCAGCATTTT
abundance: few; v_gene: TRBV11-2; j_gene: TRBJ2-5; d_gene: -; CDR3aa: CASSSKGAQETQYF; CDR3nt: TGTGCCAGCAGCTCGAAGGGAGCTCAAGAGACCCAGTACTTC
abundance: -; v_gene: TRBV11-2; j_gene: TRBJ2-7; d_gene: -; CDR3aa: CASSPWGEQYF; CDR3nt: TGTGCCAGCAGTCCATGGGGGGAGCAGTACTTC
abundance: -; v_gene: TRBV12-3/TRBV12-4; j_gene: TRBJ2-5; d_gene: -; CDR3aa: CASSVMGGVRETQYF; CDR3nt: TGTGCCAGCTCAGTCATGGGGGGTGTCCGGGAGACCCAGTACTTC
abundance: -; v_gene: TRBV20-1; j_gene: TRBJ2-1; d_gene: -; CDR3aa: CSARDPGSSYNEQFF; CDR3nt: TGCAGTGCTAGAGACCCTGGGAGCTCCTACAATGAGCAGTTCTTC
abundance: few; v_gene: TRBV27; j_gene: TRBJ1-1; d_gene: -; CDR3aa: CASRADPSGHLNTEAFF; CDR3nt: TGTGCCAGCAGAGCAGACCCTTCGGGACACTTGAACACTGAAGCTTTCTTT